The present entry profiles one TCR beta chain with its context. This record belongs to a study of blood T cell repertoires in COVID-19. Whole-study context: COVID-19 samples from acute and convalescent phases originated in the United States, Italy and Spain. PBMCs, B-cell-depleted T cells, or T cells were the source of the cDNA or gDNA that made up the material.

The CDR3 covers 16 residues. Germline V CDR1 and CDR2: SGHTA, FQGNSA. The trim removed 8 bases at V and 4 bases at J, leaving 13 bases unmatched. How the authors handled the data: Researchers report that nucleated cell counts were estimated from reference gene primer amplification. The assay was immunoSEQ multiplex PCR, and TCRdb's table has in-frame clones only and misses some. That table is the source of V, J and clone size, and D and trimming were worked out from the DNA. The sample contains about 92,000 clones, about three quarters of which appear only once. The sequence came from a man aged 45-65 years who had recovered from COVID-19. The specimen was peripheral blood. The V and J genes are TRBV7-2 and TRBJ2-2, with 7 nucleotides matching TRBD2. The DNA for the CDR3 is TGTGCCAGCGCCCTACCGGGAGGCGGGAGCACCGGGGAGCTGTTTTTT. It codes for CASALPGGGSTGELFF.